The next 10 T cell receptor beta chains were all read from a single sample in a study of regulatory T cells in long-lasting Graves disease. Through Arm-PCR of CDR3 regions and iRepertoire HTBI primers, TCR beta libraries were built. Using its own MiXCR run on the multiplex PCR reads, TCRdb lists one record per CDR3 protein. The table records about 460,000 distinct CDR3 sequences, approximately 23% of them present only once. The time point is: persistent/refractory GD, antithyroid drugs over 5 years with positive TRAb. The TCR library was made from RNA that had been extracted from PBMCs in TRIzol. Sequencing used peripheral blood mononuclear cells (PBMCs), obtained when the disease was refractory, from a patient treated with antithyroid drugs. The receptors stem from a female donor with Graves disease.

This clonotype was counted many times. The chain combines TRBV6-5 with TRBJ2-2; 10 nucleotides line up with TRBD1. Looked up from germline, CDR1 is MNHEY and CDR2 is SVGAGI. Trimming removed 2 bases from V and 3 bases from J; junction bases left unmatched: 0. This CDR3 contains 15 residues. CDR3 region: CASSYGQGDTGELFF. CDR3 in DNA: TGTGCCAGCAGTTACGGACAGGGGGACACCGGGGAGCTGTTTTTT.

J is TRBJ2-1 and V is TRBV19; D uncertain. CDR3 length: 15 amino acids. The V end was cut by 4 bases, the J end by 1 base, with 11 bases between. The germline CDR1 and CDR2 sequences are LNHDA and SQIVND (reference sequence). The CDR3 spells CASSTDGKSYNEQFF. In DNA, the CDR3 is TGTGCCAGTAGTACCGATGGTAAATCCTACAATGAGCAGTTCTTC.

This clonotype occurred a few times. The J gene is TRBJ1-3, the V gene TRBV2, with D maybe TRBD1 (5 bases). The germline V and J ends were trimmed by 0 bases and 4 bases, with 10 bases remaining between them. Germline CDR1 SNHLY, CDR2 FYNNEI. This CDR3 comprises 15 residues. CDR3 coding DNA: TGTGCCAGCAGTGAAGCAGTCGGGGGAGGAAACACCATATATTTT. Translation: CASSEAVGGGNTIYF.

The J gene is TRBJ1-2, the V gene TRBV11-1; D is unresolved. CDR1 is SGHAT, CDR2 FQDESV, per germline (reference sequence). The CDR3 has 13 residues. Between the trimmed V and J ends, which lost 3 bases and 11 bases, there was a span of 16 bases. CDR3 nucleotide sequence: TGTGCCAGCAGCTTTGAGGCGTCGTTCGGGTACACCTTC. Translating it yields CASSFEASFGYTF. Supplemented by reference TRBV11-1 and TRBJ1-2, the full variable domain reads EAEVAQSPRYKITEKSQAVAFWCDPISGHATLYWYRQILGQGPELLVQFQDESVVDDSQLPKDRFSAERLKGVDSTLKIQPAELGDSAMYLCASSFEASFGYTFGSGTRLTVV.

About this clonotype itself: A much larger clone lies one base from this, so it may be a read error. J is TRBJ1-2 and V is TRBV15, with D hard to call. This CDR3 comprises 12 residues. CDR1 is LNHNV, CDR2 YYDKDF, per germline (reference sequence). V was trimmed by 10 bases and J by 10 bases, leaving 19 bases between them. The CDR3 here is CASQTEAGDYTF. The CDR3 DNA reads TGTGCCAGTCAGACGGAGGCCGGCGACTACACCTTC.

This clonotype was picked up many times. This sequence joins TRBV24-1 and TRBJ2-2; 7 positions agree with TRBD2. The germline V gene has CDR1 KGHDR and CDR2 SFDVKD. The CDR3 extends over 14 amino acids. The trim removed 9 bases at V and 1 base at J, leaving 4 bases unmatched. The CDR3 DNA sequence: TGTGCCACCGGGAGGGGCAGGAACACCGGGGAGCTGTTTTTT. This sequence encodes CATGRGRNTGELFF.

The rearrangement links TRBV4-1 to TRBJ1-6; TRBD1 matches at 8 bases. Per the germline V gene, CDR1 is MGHRA and CDR2 is YSYEKL. Unmatched junction bases numbered 6, after V lost 0 bases and J lost 8 bases. The length of the CDR3 is 16 residues. CDR3 loop: CASSQDSDREDSPLHF. In DNA, the CDR3 is TGCGCCAGCAGCCAAGATTCGGACAGGGAGGATTCACCCCTCCACTTT.

This clonotype came up a few times. The rearrangement uses TRBV5-6 and TRBJ2-5, with TRBD2 matching 11 bases. The CDR3 covers 16 residues. Germline loops: CDR1 SGHDT, CDR2 YYEEEE. Trimming at V came to 4 bases and at J to 5 bases, leaving 10 bases not matched to a gene. The DNA for the CDR3 is TGTGCCAGCAGCCCGAACCCACTAGCGGGAGTCGAGACCCAGTACTTC. Encoded protein: CASSPNPLAGVETQYF.

This clonotype was seen at least ten times. This chain joins TRBV7-2 and TRBJ1-2, with D hard to call. The V gene's germline CDR1 is SGHTA and CDR2 FQGNSA. The V gene lost 1 base and the J gene lost 3 bases, with 6 bases spanning the gap. The CDR3 totals 13 residues. CDR3 bases: TGTGCCAGCAGCTTAGTAGAGCACTATGGCTACACCTTC. Protein: CASSLVEHYGYTF.

The chain employs TRBV7-2 and TRBJ2-1; 9 bases line up with TRBD2. The V and J ends lost 1 base and 5 bases, in that order; junction bases with no gene match: 3. There are 15 residues in the CDR3. The germline gives CDR1 SGHTA, CDR2 FQGNSA. This CDR3 reads CASSLEAGGNNEQFF. The CDR3 bases are TGTGCCAGCAGCTTAGAGGCGGGAGGGAACAATGAGCAGTTCTTC.